This T cell receptor (beta chain) appears in the sequencing data of a study of Graves' ophthalmopathy and Graves' hyperthyroidism. Hyperthyroidism was new, under 2 months, in patients aged 18 to 65. V lost 3 bases to trimming and J lost 9 bases; unmatched junction nucleotides: 9. CDR1 is SGDLS, CDR2 YYNGEE, per germline. The CDR3 totals 15 residues. RNA transcripts provided the template for amplifying TCR beta CDR3 regions. A first-round RT-PCR used HTBI primers, followed by a second-round multiplex PCR. TCRdb re-derived calls from the multiplex PCR reads in MiXCR, one entry per CDR3 protein. Seen here are 400,000 or so distinct CDR3 sequences, 17% observed once, and the top ten hold 2.4%.

The source material was peripheral blood. The receptor comes from an adult woman with stable Graves' hyperthyroidism. The genes are TRBV9 and TRBJ1-6; 7 bases fit TRBD1. The DNA of the CDR3 is TGTGCCAGCAGCGAACACAGGGGACAAAGTTCACCCCTCCACTTT. Its translation is CASSEHRGQSSPLHF.